This T cell receptor (beta chain) was found in a study of cytomegalovirus exposure and HLA in healthy donors. The V gene's germline CDR1 is MNHEY and CDR2 SVGAGI. Trimming at V came to 2 bases and at J to 8 bases, leaving 5 bases not matched to a gene. The CDR3 consists of 14 residues. A multiplex PCR was run with 60 Vbeta primers and 13 Jbeta primers. Data came from immunoSEQ multiplex PCR; TCRdb stores just in-frame clones and leaves some out. The table lists some 160,000 clones, approximately 83% of them singletons, with about 2% in the top ten. The receptor was isolated from a woman in her forties in good health and CMV-seronegative. The chain uses TRBV6-5 and TRBJ1-4; 7 bases align to TRBD1. Sequencing input: PBMCs. The CDR3: CASSYMDRREKLFF. The CDR3 DNA is TGTGCCAGCAGTTACATGGACAGGAGAGAAAAACTGTTTTTT.